This TCR beta chain came from a study of T cells in Graves' hyperthyroidism and ophthalmopathy. The investigators amplified TCR beta CDR3 regions from RNA transcripts. Initially, a first-round RT-PCR of the TCR CDR3 employed the HTBI primer set. TCRdb re-called the multiplex PCR reads with MiXCR, one entry per CDR3 protein. The sample holds 220,000 or so distinct CDR3 sequences, approximately 16% seen once. This clonotype was picked up a small number of times. Germline assignment: CDR1 SGDLS and CDR2 YYNGEE. Unmatched junction bases numbered 2, after V lost 0 bases and J lost 9 bases. This CDR3 has 13 amino acids.

The sample taken for sequencing was blood. The receptor's source is a woman younger than 35 with Graves' ophthalmopathy. This sequence joins TRBV9 and TRBJ2-1; 8 positions agree with TRBD1. Here the CDR3 reads CASSVGTGGEQFF. In DNA, the CDR3 is TGTGCCAGCAGCGTAGGAACAGGGGGTGAGCAGTTCTTC. The full variable domain, rest sourced from reference TRBV9 and TRBJ2-1, is DSGVTQTPKHLITATGQRVTLRCSPRSGDLSVYWYQQSLDQGLQFLIQYYNGEERAKGNILERFSAQQFPDLHSELNLSSLELGDSALYFCASSVGTGGEQFFGPGTRLTVL.